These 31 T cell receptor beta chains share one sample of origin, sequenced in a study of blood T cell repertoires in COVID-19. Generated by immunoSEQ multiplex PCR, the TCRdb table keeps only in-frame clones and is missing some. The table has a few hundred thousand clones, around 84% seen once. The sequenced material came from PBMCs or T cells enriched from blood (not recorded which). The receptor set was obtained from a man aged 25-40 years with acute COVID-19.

The CDR3 DNA reads as TGTGCCAGCAGTTACCTACGGAATCAGCCCCAGCATTTT. Its translation is CASSYLRNQPQHF. The genes are TRBV6-5 and TRBJ1-5, with D unclear. The CDR3 is made up of 13 amino acids. Germline CDR1 MNHEY, CDR2 SVGAGI. V lost 2 bases and J lost 4, with 6 bases in between.

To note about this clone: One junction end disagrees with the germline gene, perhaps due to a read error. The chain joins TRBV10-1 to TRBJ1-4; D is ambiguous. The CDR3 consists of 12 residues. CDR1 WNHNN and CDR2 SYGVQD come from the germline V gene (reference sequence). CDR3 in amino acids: CASSAGGEQLFF. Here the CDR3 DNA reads TGCGCCAGCAGTGCAGGAGGTGAACAACTGTTTTTT.

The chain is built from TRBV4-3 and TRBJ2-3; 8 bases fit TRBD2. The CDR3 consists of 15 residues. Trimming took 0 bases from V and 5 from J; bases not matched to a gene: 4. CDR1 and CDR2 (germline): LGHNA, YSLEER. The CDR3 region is CASSQDGRAVDTQYF. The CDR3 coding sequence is TGCGCCAGCAGCCAAGACGGGAGGGCTGTAGATACGCAGTATTTT.

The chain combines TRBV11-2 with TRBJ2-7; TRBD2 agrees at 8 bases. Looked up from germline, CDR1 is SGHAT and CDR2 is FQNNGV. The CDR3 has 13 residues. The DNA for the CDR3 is TGTGTCTCGGGGGGGCAGGGTTTTTACGAGCAGTACGTC. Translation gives CVSGGQGFYEQYV.

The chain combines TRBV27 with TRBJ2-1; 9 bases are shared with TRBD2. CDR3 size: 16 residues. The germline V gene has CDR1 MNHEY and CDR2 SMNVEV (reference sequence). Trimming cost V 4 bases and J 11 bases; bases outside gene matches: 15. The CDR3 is CASSSPRSGRGEKQFF. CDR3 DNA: TGTGCCAGCAGTTCCCCTCGTAGCGGGAGAGGCGAAAAGCAGTTCTTC.

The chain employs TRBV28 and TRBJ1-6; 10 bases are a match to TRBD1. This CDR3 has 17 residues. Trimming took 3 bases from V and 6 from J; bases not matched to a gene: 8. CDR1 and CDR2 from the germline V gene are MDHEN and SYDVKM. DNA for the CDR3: TGTGCCAGCAGTTTGCCCATCGGGACAGGGGTTAATTCACCCCTCCACTTT. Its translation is CASSLPIGTGVNSPLHF.

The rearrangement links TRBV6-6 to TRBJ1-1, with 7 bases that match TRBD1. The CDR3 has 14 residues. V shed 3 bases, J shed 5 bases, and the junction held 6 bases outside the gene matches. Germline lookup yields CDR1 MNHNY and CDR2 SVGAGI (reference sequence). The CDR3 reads CASSYTGAGTEAFF. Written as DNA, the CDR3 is TGTGCCAGCAGTTATACAGGGGCGGGTACTGAAGCTTTCTTT.

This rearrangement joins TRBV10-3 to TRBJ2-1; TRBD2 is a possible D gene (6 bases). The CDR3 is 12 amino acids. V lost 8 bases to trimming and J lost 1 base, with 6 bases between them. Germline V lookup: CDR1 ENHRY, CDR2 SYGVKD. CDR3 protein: CAIGGSYNEQFF. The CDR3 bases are TGTGCCATCGGGGGGTCCTACAATGAGCAGTTCTTC.

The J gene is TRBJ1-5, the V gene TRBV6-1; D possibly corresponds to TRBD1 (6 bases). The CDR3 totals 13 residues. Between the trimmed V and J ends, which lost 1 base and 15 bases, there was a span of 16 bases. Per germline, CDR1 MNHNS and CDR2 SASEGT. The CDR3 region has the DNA TGTGCCAGCAGTGAAGGGGAGCGGGGCAGGGGGCATTTT. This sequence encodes CASSEGERGRGHF.

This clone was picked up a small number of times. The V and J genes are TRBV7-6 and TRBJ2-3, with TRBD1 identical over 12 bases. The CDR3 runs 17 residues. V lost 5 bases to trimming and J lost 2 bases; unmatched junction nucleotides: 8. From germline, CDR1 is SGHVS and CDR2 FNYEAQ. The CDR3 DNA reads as TGTGCCAGCAGCCTAGAGGGGGGACAGGGGGCCACAGATACGCAGTATTTT. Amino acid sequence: CASSLEGGQGATDTQYF.

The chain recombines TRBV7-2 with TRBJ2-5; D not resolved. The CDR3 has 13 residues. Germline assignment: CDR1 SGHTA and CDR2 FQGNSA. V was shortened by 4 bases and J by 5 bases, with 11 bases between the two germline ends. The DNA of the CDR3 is TGTGCCAGCAGCTCCAAAGCCAGGGAGACCCAGTACTTC. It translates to CASSSKARETQYF.

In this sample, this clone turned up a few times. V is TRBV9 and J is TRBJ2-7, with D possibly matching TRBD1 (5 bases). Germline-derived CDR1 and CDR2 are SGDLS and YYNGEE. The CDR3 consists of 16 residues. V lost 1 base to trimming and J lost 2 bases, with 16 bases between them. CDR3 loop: CASSVRPQGIPYEQYV. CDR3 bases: TGTGCCAGCAGCGTAAGACCGCAGGGAATTCCCTACGAGCAGTACGTC.

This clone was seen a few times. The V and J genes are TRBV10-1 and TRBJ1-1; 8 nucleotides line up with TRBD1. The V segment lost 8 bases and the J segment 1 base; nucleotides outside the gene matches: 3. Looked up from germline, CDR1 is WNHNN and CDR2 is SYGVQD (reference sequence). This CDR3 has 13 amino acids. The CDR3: CASSGQGNTEAFF. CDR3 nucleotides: TGCGCCAGCTCCGGACAGGGGAACACTGAAGCTTTCTTT.

CDR3 residues: CASSPPGLAGETQYF. Written as DNA, the CDR3 is TGTGCCAGCTCACCACCCGGACTAGCGGGAGAGACCCAGTACTTC. The chain uses TRBV18 and TRBJ2-5; 11 positions match TRBD2. This CDR3 contains 15 residues. V lost 0 bases and J lost 4; bases outside the gene matches: 1. Germline lookup yields CDR1 KGHSH and CDR2 LQKENI.

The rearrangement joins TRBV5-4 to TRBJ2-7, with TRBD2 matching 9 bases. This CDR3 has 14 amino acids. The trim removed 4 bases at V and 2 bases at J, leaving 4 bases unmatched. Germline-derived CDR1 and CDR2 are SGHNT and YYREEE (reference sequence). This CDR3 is CASSVSGSAYEQYV. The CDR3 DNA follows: TGTGCCAGCAGCGTTAGCGGGAGCGCCTACGAGCAGTACGTC.

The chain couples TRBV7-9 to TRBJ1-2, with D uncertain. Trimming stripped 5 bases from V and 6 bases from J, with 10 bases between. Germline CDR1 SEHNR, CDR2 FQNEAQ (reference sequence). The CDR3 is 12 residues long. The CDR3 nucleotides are TGTGCCAGCAGCGGCCGTTTTGATGGCTACACCTTC. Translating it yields CASSGRFDGYTF.

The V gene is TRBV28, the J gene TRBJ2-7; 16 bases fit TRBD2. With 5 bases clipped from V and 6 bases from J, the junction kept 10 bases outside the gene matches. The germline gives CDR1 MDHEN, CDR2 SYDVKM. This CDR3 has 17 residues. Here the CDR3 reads CASSTTGLAGGHREQYV. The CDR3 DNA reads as TGTGCCAGCAGTACAACGGGACTAGCGGGGGGGCACCGCGAGCAGTACGTC.

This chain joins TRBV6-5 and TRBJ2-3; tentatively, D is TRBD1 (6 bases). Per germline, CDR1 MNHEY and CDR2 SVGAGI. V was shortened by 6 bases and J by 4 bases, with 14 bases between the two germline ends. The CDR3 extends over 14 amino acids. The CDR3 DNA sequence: TGTGCCAGCAGCAACAGGGTTGGGGCAGATACGCAGTATTTT. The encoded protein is CASSNRVGADTQYF.

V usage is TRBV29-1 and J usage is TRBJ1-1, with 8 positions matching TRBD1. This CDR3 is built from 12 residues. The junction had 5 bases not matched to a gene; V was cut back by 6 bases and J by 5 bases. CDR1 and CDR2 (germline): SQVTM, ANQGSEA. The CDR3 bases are TGCAGCGTCGCAGGGGGCGTGACTGAAGCTTTCTTT. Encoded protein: CSVAGGVTEAFF.

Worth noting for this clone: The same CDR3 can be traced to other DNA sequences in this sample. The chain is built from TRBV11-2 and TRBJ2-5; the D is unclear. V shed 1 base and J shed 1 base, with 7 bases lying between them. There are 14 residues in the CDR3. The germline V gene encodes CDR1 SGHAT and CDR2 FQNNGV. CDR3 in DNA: TGTGCCAGCAGCTTAGTAACAGCCCAAGAGACCCAGTACTTC. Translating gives CASSLVTAQETQYF.

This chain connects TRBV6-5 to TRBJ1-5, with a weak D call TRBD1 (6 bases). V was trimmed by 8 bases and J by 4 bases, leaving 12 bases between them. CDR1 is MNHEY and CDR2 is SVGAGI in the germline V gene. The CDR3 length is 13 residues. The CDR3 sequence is CASSGQFNQPQHF. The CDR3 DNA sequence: TGTGCCAGCTCTGGACAGTTTAATCAGCCCCAGCATTTT.

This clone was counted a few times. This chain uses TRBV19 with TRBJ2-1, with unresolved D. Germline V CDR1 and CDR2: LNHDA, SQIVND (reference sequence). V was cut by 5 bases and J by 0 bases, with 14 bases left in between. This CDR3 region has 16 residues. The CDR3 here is CASSVTARSSYNEQFF. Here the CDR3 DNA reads TGTGCCAGTAGTGTAACTGCGAGGAGCTCCTACAATGAGCAGTTCTTC.

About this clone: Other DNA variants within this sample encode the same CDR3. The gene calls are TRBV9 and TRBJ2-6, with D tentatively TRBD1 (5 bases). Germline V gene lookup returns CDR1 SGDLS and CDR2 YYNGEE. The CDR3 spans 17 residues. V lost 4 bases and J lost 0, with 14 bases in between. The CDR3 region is CASSPRQGGSGANVLTF. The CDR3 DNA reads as TGTGCCAGCAGCCCTCGGCAGGGCGGCTCTGGGGCCAACGTCCTGACTTTC.

The chain's CDR3 is CASSQDRIMNTEAFF. In nucleotides, the CDR3 is TGTGCCAGCAGTCAAGACAGAATCATGAACACTGAAGCTTTCTTT. The rearrangement joins TRBV27 to TRBJ1-1, with D maybe TRBD1 (5 bases). Trimming left V 5 bases short and J 0 bases short, with 13 bases between. CDR1 is MNHEY and CDR2 is SMNVEV in the germline V gene (reference sequence). The CDR3 totals 15 residues.

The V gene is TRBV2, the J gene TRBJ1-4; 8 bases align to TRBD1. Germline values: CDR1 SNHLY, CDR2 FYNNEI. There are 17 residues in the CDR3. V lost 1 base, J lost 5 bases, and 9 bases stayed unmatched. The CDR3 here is CASSEGEIGTGNEKLFF. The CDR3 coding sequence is TGTGCCAGCAGTGAAGGGGAAATCGGGACAGGAAATGAAAAACTGTTTTTT.

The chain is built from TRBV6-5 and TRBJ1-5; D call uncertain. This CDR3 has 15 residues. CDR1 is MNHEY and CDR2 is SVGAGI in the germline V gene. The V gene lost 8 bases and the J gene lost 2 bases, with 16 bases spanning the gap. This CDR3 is CASERGQTGNQPQHF. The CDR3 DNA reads TGTGCCAGCGAACGAGGTCAGACGGGCAATCAGCCCCAGCATTTT.

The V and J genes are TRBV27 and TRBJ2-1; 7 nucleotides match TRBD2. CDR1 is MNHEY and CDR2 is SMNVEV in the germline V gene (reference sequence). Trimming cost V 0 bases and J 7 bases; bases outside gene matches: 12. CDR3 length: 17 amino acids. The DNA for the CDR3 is TGTGCCAGCAGTTTATCAGAAGGGACTAATCCCGGGAATGAGCAGTTCTTC. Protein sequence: CASSLSEGTNPGNEQFF.

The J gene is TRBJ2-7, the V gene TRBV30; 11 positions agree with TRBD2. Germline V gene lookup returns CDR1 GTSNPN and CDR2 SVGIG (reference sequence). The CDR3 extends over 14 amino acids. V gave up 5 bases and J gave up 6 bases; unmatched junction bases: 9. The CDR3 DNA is TGTGCCTGGTCTATTAGCGGGAGGGGATCCGAGCAGTACGTC. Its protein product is CAWSISGRGSEQYV.

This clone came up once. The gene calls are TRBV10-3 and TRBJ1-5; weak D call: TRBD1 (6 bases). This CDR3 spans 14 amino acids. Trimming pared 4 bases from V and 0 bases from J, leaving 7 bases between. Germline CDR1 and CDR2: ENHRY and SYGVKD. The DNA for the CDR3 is TGTGCCATCAGTGGACAGGATAGCAATCAGCCCCAGCATTTT. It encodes CAISGQDSNQPQHF.

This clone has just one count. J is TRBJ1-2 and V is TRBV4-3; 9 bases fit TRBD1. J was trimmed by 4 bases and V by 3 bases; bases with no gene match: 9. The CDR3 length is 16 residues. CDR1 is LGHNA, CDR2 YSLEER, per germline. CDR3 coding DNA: TGCGCCAGCAGCCATGGCCGGGACAGGGTACCCTATGGCTACACCTTC. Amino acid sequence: CASSHGRDRVPYGYTF.

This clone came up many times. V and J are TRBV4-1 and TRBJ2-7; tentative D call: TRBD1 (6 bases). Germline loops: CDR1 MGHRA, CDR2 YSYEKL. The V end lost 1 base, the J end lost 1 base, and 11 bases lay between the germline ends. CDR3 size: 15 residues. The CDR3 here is CASSQVMGASYEQYV. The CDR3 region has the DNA TGCGCCAGCAGCCAAGTTATGGGGGCTTCCTACGAGCAGTACGTC.